Presented here are 26 T cell receptor beta chains from one specimen sequenced in a study of blood T cell repertoires in COVID-19. Data came from immunoSEQ multiplex PCR; TCRdb stores just in-frame clones and leaves some out. The sample has approximately 150,000 clones; 82% are singletons. The sequenced sample was PBMCs or T cells enriched from blood (not recorded which). Source of these receptors: a man aged 55 to 70 who had recovered from COVID-19.

This chain links TRBV28 with TRBJ2-1; 13 bases align to TRBD2. The CDR3 runs 16 residues. V lost 7 bases, J lost 2 bases, and 5 bases stayed unmatched. Germline V lookup: CDR1 MDHEN, CDR2 SYDVKM. CDR3 sequence: CASTRTSGSPYNEQFF. The CDR3 bases are TGTGCCAGCACACGGACTAGCGGGAGCCCCTACAATGAGCAGTTCTTC.

This clone has a handful of counts. This chain links TRBV28 with TRBJ1-6; D is unclear. The CDR3 length is 15 residues. The V gene lost 2 bases and the J gene lost 5 bases, with 10 bases spanning the gap. Germline V CDR1 and CDR2: MDHEN, SYDVKM. The CDR3 DNA is TGTGCCAGCAGTTTAGGTGACCGGGATAATTCACCCCTCCACTTT. It is translated as CASSLGDRDNSPLHF.

The rearrangement uses TRBV9 and TRBJ2-7; TRBD2 might be the D (5 bases). This CDR3 is built from 11 residues. The germline V and J ends were trimmed by 7 bases and 5 bases, with 10 bases remaining between them. Germline-derived CDR1 and CDR2 are SGDLS and YYNGEE. The CDR3 protein is CASASRDEQYF. The CDR3 DNA follows: TGTGCCAGCGCCTCGCGGGACGAGCAGTACTTC.

This clone was counted between two and nine times. The chain recombines TRBV7-2 with TRBJ1-5; 7 positions agree with TRBD1. V dropped 5 bases and J dropped 1; count of bases not matched to a gene: 5. CDR1 and CDR2 from the germline V gene are SGHTA and FQGNSA. CDR3 size: 15 residues. CDR3 DNA sequence: TGTGCCAGCAGCCAACAGACAGGGAGCAATCAGCCCCAGCATTTT. Translated: CASSQQTGSNQPQHF.

This clone was recorded only once. This chain joins TRBV30 and TRBJ2-1, with D tentatively TRBD2 (5 bases). Trimming left V 1 base short and J 7 bases short, with 11 bases between. Germline V gene sequence: CDR1 GTSNPN, CDR2 SVGIG (reference sequence). The CDR3 runs 13 residues. DNA for the CDR3: TGTGCCTGGAGTGGTCTAGCTGGTAATGAGCAGTTCTTC. Translated, it gives CAWSGLAGNEQFF.

This chain links TRBV19 with TRBJ2-5, with 7 positions matching TRBD2. The CDR3 extends over 15 amino acids. The J segment lost 2 bases and the V segment lost 4 bases, leaving 7 bases of the junction unmatched. Germline values: CDR1 LNHDA, CDR2 SQIVND (reference sequence). This CDR3 reads CASSNWGGPQETQYF. CDR3 coding DNA: TGTGCCAGTAGTAATTGGGGGGGACCTCAAGAGACCCAGTACTTC.

This clone was found a few times. V gene TRBV14 combines with J gene TRBJ1-3; TRBD1 agrees at 8 bases. V shed 10 bases and J 2 bases; nucleotides not matched to a gene: 4. This CDR3 contains 13 residues. In germline, CDR1 is SGHDN, CDR2 FVKESK. CDR3 loop: CATSGGTGNTIYF. DNA for the CDR3: TGTGCCACCTCAGGGGGCACTGGAAACACCATATATTTT.

The V and J genes are TRBV19 and TRBJ2-7, with a tentative D call TRBD1 (6 bases). This CDR3 has 13 amino acids. Trimming stripped 2 bases from V and 4 bases from J, with 9 bases between. Germline CDR1 and CDR2: LNHDA and SQIVND (reference sequence). The CDR3 coding sequence is TGTGCCAGTAGTATAAGACAGGCATACGAGCAGTACTTC. The encoded protein is CASSIRQAYEQYF.

The genes are TRBV9 and TRBJ1-3; D might be TRBD1 (6 bases). The CDR3 loop spans 17 amino acids. CDR1 and CDR2 (germline): SGDLS, YYNGEE. Trimming took off 0 bases at V and 0 bases at J, with 13 bases between the two ends. The CDR3 DNA is TGTGCCAGCAGCGTAGGAGGACGGACAGCCTCTGGAAACACCATATATTTT. Protein product: CASSVGGRTASGNTIYF.

This chain connects TRBV4-1 to TRBJ1-5, with D maybe TRBD1 (5 bases). The CDR3 runs 16 residues. Germline loops: CDR1 MGHRA, CDR2 YSYEKL. V was trimmed by 5 bases and J by 6 bases, leaving 20 bases between them. The CDR3 DNA sequence: TGCGCCAGCAGCGCACGGAGGGGACCTCCAAGTCAGCCCCAGCATTTT. Protein: CASSARRGPPSQPQHF.

The chain is built from TRBV19 and TRBJ2-7, with 11 bases lining up with TRBD1. V lost 7 bases to trimming and J lost 0 bases; unmatched junction nucleotides: 5. Germline CDR1 LNHDA, CDR2 SQIVND (reference sequence). This CDR3 is 15 amino acids long. Here the CDR3 reads CASTPGQGASYEQYF. The CDR3 region has the DNA TGTGCCAGTACCCCTGGACAGGGGGCCTCCTACGAGCAGTACTTC.

The chain couples TRBV27 to TRBJ1-6; a weak D match, TRBD1 (5 bases). Germline assignment: CDR1 MNHEY and CDR2 SMNVEV (reference sequence). The ends were cut back, 4 bases at V and 8 bases at J, with 18 bases in the middle. This CDR3 has 16 residues. Here the CDR3 reads CASSSTPGGTYSPLHF. CDR3 sequence (DNA): TGTGCCAGCAGTTCGACCCCGGGGGGGACTTATTCACCCCTCCACTTT.

This chain joins TRBV24-1 and TRBJ2-7; TRBD2 aligns across 13 bases. The germline CDR1 and CDR2 sequences are KGHDR and SFDVKD. V trimming: 4 bases; J trimming: 4 bases; junction bases outside the gene matches: 6. CDR3 size: 16 residues. The CDR3 protein is CATSDSGTSGMYEQYF. CDR3 coding DNA: TGTGCCACCAGTGACTCCGGGACTAGCGGGATGTACGAGCAGTACTTC.

Only one count was recorded for this clone. The chain is built from TRBV3-1 (or the pseudogene TRBV3-2) and TRBJ2-1, with a tentative D call TRBD1 (6 bases). Trimming removed 5 bases from V and 7 bases from J, with 12 bases in between. The CDR3 runs to 13 residues. The V gene's germline CDR1 is LGHDT and CDR2 YNNKEL (reference sequence). In DNA, the CDR3 is TGTGCCAGCAGCTCCACAGGGAAGAATGAGCAGTTCTTC. It is translated as CASSSTGKNEQFF.

The chain uses TRBV3-1 (or the pseudogene TRBV3-2) and TRBJ2-1; 7 bases line up with TRBD2. V lost 4 bases to trimming and J lost 2 bases; unmatched junction nucleotides: 5. This CDR3 is built from 15 residues. The V gene's germline CDR1 is LGHDT and CDR2 YNNKEL (reference sequence). In DNA, the CDR3 is TGTGCCAGCAGCCCCTCTAGCGGCCCCTACAATGAGCAGTTCTTC. This gives the protein CASSPSSGPYNEQFF.

The chain's CDR3 is CATSDPSGGGQETQYF. For the CDR3, the DNA is TGTGCCACCAGTGACCCCTCGGGGGGAGGCCAAGAGACCCAGTACTTC. The chain uses TRBV24-1 and TRBJ2-5; TRBD2 agrees at 7 bases. This CDR3 is 16 amino acids long. V was pared by 4 bases and J by 1 base, with 8 bases of the junction left unmatched. Per the germline V gene, CDR1 is KGHDR and CDR2 is SFDVKD.

The rearrangement joins TRBV9 to TRBJ1-5, with D hard to call. Germline V gene lookup returns CDR1 SGDLS and CDR2 YYNGEE. This CDR3 has 14 amino acids. Trimming cost V 0 bases and J 4 bases, with 8 bases left between them. In DNA form, the CDR3 reads TGTGCCAGCAGCGTAGGCGGGATGAATCAGCCCCAGCATTTT. Translated: CASSVGGMNQPQHF. The complete variable domain, with remaining parts taken from reference TRBV9 and TRBJ1-5, reads DSGVTQTPKHLITATGQRVTLRCSPRSGDLSVYWYQQSLDQGLQFLIQYYNGEERAKGNILERFSAQQFPDLHSELNLSSLELGDSALYFCASSVGGMNQPQHFGDGTRLSIL.

The rearrangement uses TRBV3-1 (or the pseudogene TRBV3-2) and TRBJ2-1, with 8 positions matching TRBD1. There are 15 residues in the CDR3. V lost 2 bases, J lost 5 bases, and 5 bases stayed unmatched. Germline CDR1 LGHDT, CDR2 YNNKEL (reference sequence). CDR3 sequence: CASSQSQGAHNEQFF. CDR3 coding DNA: TGTGCCAGCAGCCAATCTCAGGGGGCTCACAATGAGCAGTTCTTC.

This clone was counted only a few times. The rearrangement joins TRBV28 to TRBJ2-7, with 7 bases identical to TRBD1. Trimming at V came to 5 bases and at J to 8 bases, leaving 3 bases not matched to a gene. Looked up from germline, CDR1 is MDHEN and CDR2 is SYDVKM. The length of the CDR3 is 11 residues. The DNA for the CDR3 is TGTGCCAGCAGTCCGGGACAGAAGCAGTACTTC. This translates into CASSPGQKQYF.

The rearrangement joins TRBV7-3 to TRBJ1-1; D might be TRBD1 (6 bases). The CDR3 contains 14 residues. Germline V gene lookup returns CDR1 SGHTA and CDR2 FQGTGA. Trimming removed 3 bases from V and 3 bases from J, with 11 bases in between. For the CDR3, the DNA is TGTGCCAGCAGCTTGTCATCAGGGGACACTGAAGCTTTCTTT. It specifies CASSLSSGDTEAFF.

The rearrangement uses TRBV7-2 and TRBJ1-6; D is ambiguous. This CDR3 has 16 amino acids. Trimming removed 3 bases from V and 3 bases from J, with 12 bases in between. Germline V gene lookup returns CDR1 SGHTA and CDR2 FQGNSA. The CDR3: CASSFTTTVYNSPLHF. The CDR3 DNA follows: TGTGCCAGCAGCTTTACAACGACTGTCTATAATTCACCCCTCCACTTT.

The chain recombines TRBV11-2 with TRBJ1-4; D uncertain. Trimming removed 5 bases at V and 8 bases at J, with 15 bases between. In germline, CDR1 is SGHAT, CDR2 FQNNGV. The CDR3 has 14 amino acids. The CDR3 protein is CASSRPRGREKLFF. The CDR3 bases are TGTGCCAGCAGCAGACCTCGAGGGAGGGAAAAACTGTTTTTT.

V and J are TRBV28 and TRBJ1-1; 7 bases match TRBD1. Per germline, CDR1 MDHEN and CDR2 SYDVKM. This CDR3 has 16 residues. The trim removed 6 bases at V and 1 base at J, leaving 11 bases unmatched. The CDR3 bases are TGTGCCAGCAGGCAGAAGGGGGCGACGGGGAACACTGAAGCTTTCTTT. Protein product: CASRQKGATGNTEAFF. The full variable domain, its missing parts supplied by reference TRBV28 and TRBJ1-1, is DVKVTQSSRYLVKRTGEKVFLECVQDMDHENMFWYRQDPGLGLRLIYFSYDVKMKEKGDIPEGYSVSREKKERFSLILESASTNQTSMYLCASRQKGATGNTEAFFGQGTRLTVV.

The CDR3 DNA sequence: TGTGCCAGCAGTCCGGACCCGGCAGGAGGTGGCTACACCTTC. Its protein product is CASSPDPAGGGYTF. The chain has TRBV6-6 and TRBJ1-2; D is ambiguous. The CDR3 runs 14 residues. The V end lost 5 bases, the J end lost 7 bases, and 17 bases lay between the germline ends. The germline gives CDR1 MNHNY, CDR2 SVGAGI (reference sequence).

Remarks on this clone: One end of the junction fails to match germline, which may point to a read error. The chain recombines TRBV5-1 with TRBJ1-1; D call uncertain. Germline V gene sequence: CDR1 SGHRS, CDR2 YFSETQ. This CDR3 is built from 13 residues. Here the CDR3 reads CASSPGVNIEAFF. The CDR3 region has the DNA TGCGCCAGCAGTCCGGGAGTGAACATTGAAGCTTTCTTT.

The genes are TRBV3-1 (or the pseudogene TRBV3-2) and TRBJ1-4; D not certain. This CDR3 is 15 amino acids long. Deletions cut 0 bases from V and 4 bases from J, with 9 bases between. The germline CDR1 and CDR2 sequences are LGHDT and YNNKEL (reference sequence). The CDR3 sequence is CASSQDHRVNEKLFF. In DNA, the CDR3 is TGTGCCAGCAGCCAAGACCACAGAGTTAATGAAAAACTGTTTTTT.